This TCR beta chain was sequenced for a study of T cell repertoires in cytomegalovirus infection. From the reads, TCRdb called clonotypes with MiXCR, one entry per CDR3 protein. In the table there are roughly 160,000 distinct CDR3 sequences, approximately 21% of which are singletons. Comment on this clonotype: As yet, its antigen is unknown.

CDR1 and CDR2 from the germline V gene are SEHNR and FQNEAQ (reference sequence). This CDR3 spans 14 amino acids. V dropped 5 bases and J dropped 4 bases, with 11 bases sitting between them. Sequenced here: CD8+ T cells from cultured PBMCs, sampled from culture after CMV antigen stimulation. The V and J genes are TRBV7-9 and TRBJ2-2, with D maybe TRBD1 (6 bases). The sequence was obtained from a human donor in good health (CMV status not recorded). Some clones in this sample may be carry-over from other donors' samples. CDR3 sequence: CASSRTEFTGELFF. CDR3 DNA: TGTGCCAGCAGCCGGACAGAGTTCACCGGGGAGCTGTTTTTT. The entire variable domain, with the rest obtained from reference TRBV7-9 and TRBJ2-2, is as follows: DTGVSQNPRHKITKRGQNVTFRCDPISEHNRLYWYRQTLGQGPEFLTYFQNEAQLEKSRLLSDRFSAERPKGSFSTLEIQRTEQGDSAMYLCASSRTEFTGELFFGEGSRLTVL.